This TCR beta chain was recovered during a study of blood T cells in healthy people across ages. The V segment lost 0 bases and the J segment 3 bases; nucleotides outside the gene matches: 5. The CDR3 runs to 16 residues. CDR1 LGHNA and CDR2 YSLEER come from the germline V gene. PCR was performed a second time for roughly 7 to 12 cycles using a sample-barcoded 5' primer and a J-beta primer mix. Each CDR3 protein is one row after TCRdb ran MiXCR on the 5' RACE reads. This table holds about 780,000 distinct CDR3 sequences, under 30% found once. As for this clonotype: Its target is unknown.

Findings and caveats of the study: Correlation between TCR beta diversity and naive T cell percentage was strong.

These data were also filed under a second study, of T cells of mothers and their children.

The chain carries TRBV4-3 and TRBJ2-7; TRBD1 matches at 10 bases. The sequenced sample consisted of blood. The sequence was collected from a boy younger than 18 in good health. The CDR3 DNA is TGCGCCAGCAGCCAAGAAGCCAGGACAGGGGGCTACGAGCAGTACTTC. It codes for CASSQEARTGGYEQYF.